This TCR beta chain was captured by sequencing in a study of cytomegalovirus exposure and HLA in healthy donors. Study in general: The same platform as the approximately 670 first-cohort repertoires was used for the 100 to 150 validation repertoires, a later analysis reported. Study-level results: A few chains linked to CMV were shown in vitro to be specific for CMV antigens. Cytomegalovirus-associated TCR beta chains were listed, numbering roughly 150.

Worth noting for this clone: Its antigen remains unidentified.

This table comes from immunoSEQ multiplex PCR, and its TCRdb copy is limited to in-frame clones, with some not included. The sample holds about 140,000 clones; about four fifths are singletons and the top ten take approximately 1.4%. CDR1 and CDR2 (germline): ENHRY, SYGVKD. The CDR3 length is 14 residues. V dropped 0 bases and J dropped 3 bases, with 9 bases sitting between them. The TCR originated in a young woman in good health and CMV-seronegative. J is TRBJ2-7 and V is TRBV10-3, with D perhaps TRBD1 (6 bases). The sequencing input was PBMCs. The CDR3 reads CAISESPGDYEQYF. CDR3 DNA sequence: TGTGCCATCAGTGAGTCGCCAGGGGACTACGAGCAGTACTTC.